Shown below are 18 T cell receptor beta chains from a single sample sequenced in a study of T cells in Graves' hyperthyroidism and ophthalmopathy (dated by TCRdb to between 2019 and 2020). The protocol used for the library was multiplex PCR. The sample was run on an Illumina HiSeq 2000. Amplification of TCR beta CDR3 regions was carried out from RNA transcripts. The first round of RT-PCR for the TCR CDR3 was performed with the HTBI primer set and the Qiagen OneStep RT-PCR kit. TCRdb applied fastp at Q25 and MiXCR to the public reads, then kept only in-frame beta chains. Rows are unified per CDR3 protein, each entry keeping the most common DNA and genes. In this sample the table shows about 260,000 distinct CDR3 sequences, less than 30% of which occur a single time. The ten largest clones capture approximately 25% of the sample. Sample: blood. The receptor set was obtained from a man aged 40-55 years with Graves' hyperthyroidism that later progressed to Graves' ophthalmopathy.

This clonotype was observed at least ten times. The V call is TRBV2, the J call TRBJ2-2; a possible D gene is TRBD2 (5 bases). Per germline, CDR1 SNHLY and CDR2 FYNNEI. There are 13 residues in the CDR3. V was pared by 7 bases and J by 4 bases, with 10 bases between. The CDR3 reads CASTEGFTGELFF. In nucleotides, the CDR3 is TGTGCCAGCACCGAGGGCTTCACCGGGGAGCTGTTTTTT. The variable domain in full, completed from reference TRBV2 and TRBJ2-2, reads EPEVTQTPSHQVTQMGQEVILRCVPISNHLYFYWYRQILGQKVEFLVSFYNNEISEKSEIFDDQFSVERPDGSNFTLKIRSTKLEDSAMYFCASTEGFTGELFFGEGSRLTVL.

This clonotype was recorded many times. The rearrangement uses TRBV2 and TRBJ2-2; D gene unclear. The CDR3 totals 11 residues. V shed 0 bases and J shed 7 bases, with 0 bases lying between them. Germline CDR1 SNHLY, CDR2 FYNNEI. The CDR3 reads CASSEAGELFF. Here the CDR3 DNA reads TGTGCCAGCAGTGAAGCCGGGGAGCTGTTTTTT.

Only a few counts were recorded for this clonotype. The rearrangement uses TRBV12-3 or TRBV12-4 and TRBJ1-2; D remains ambiguous. The CDR3 is made up of 15 amino acids. V gave up 0 bases and J gave up 8 bases, with 16 bases separating them. In DNA form, the CDR3 reads TGTGCCAGCAGTTTAGCGCGCGTGGACCAAGGGGGCTACACCTTC. Encoded protein: CASSLARVDQGGYTF.

This clonotype was detected ten times or more. DNA for the CDR3: TGCGCCAGCAGGGGGACAGCTTCCTACGAGCAGTACTTC. Residues: CASRGTASYEQYF. The V and J genes are TRBV10-2 and TRBJ2-7; 7 nucleotides align to TRBD1. The CDR3 covers 13 residues. From germline, CDR1 is WSHSY and CDR2 SAAADI. Trimming removed 6 bases from V and 1 base from J; junction bases left unmatched: 3.

This clonotype was picked up many times. V gene TRBV30 combines with J gene TRBJ1-2; D gene unclear. Trimming took off 5 bases at V and 1 base at J, with 11 bases between the two ends. The length of the CDR3 is 13 residues. Looked up from germline, CDR1 is GTSNPN and CDR2 is SVGIG (reference sequence). For the CDR3, the DNA is TGTGCCTGGGGGAAGGGAATTAACTATGGCTACACCTTC. Its protein is CAWGKGINYGYTF.

This clonotype was picked up many times. The chain carries TRBV29-1 and TRBJ2-7; D gene ambiguous. The CDR3 extends over 14 amino acids. Trimming shortened V by 6 bases and J by 3 bases, and 18 bases separated the two germline ends. The germline CDR1 and CDR2 sequences are SQVTM and ANQGSEA. As DNA, the CDR3 is TGCAGCGTCATCCCCCAGTCCCGGATCTACGAGCAGTACTTC. This codes for CSVIPQSRIYEQYF.

The rearrangement joins TRBV12-3 or TRBV12-4 to TRBJ2-2, with TRBD2 matching 8 bases. CDR3 size: 15 residues. Losses at the gene ends were 6 bases for V and 2 bases for J; bases not matched to a gene: 5. The CDR3 loop reads CASRTRTSNTGELFF. The CDR3 DNA is TGTGCCAGCAGGACTCGGACTAGCAACACCGGGGAGCTGTTTTTT.

At least ten counts were recorded for this clonotype. The chain links TRBV20-1 to TRBJ1-2, with D maybe TRBD1 (6 bases). Germline CDR1 reads DFQATT; CDR2 reads SNEGSKA (reference sequence). V lost 3 bases and J 8 bases, leaving 19 bases between the germline ends. The CDR3 loop spans 14 amino acids. The CDR3 sequence is CSASWGSGAGGYTF. The CDR3 DNA reads as TGCAGTGCTAGTTGGGGTTCGGGGGCGGGCGGCTACACCTTC.

This clonotype showed up many times. The chain uses TRBV24-1 and TRBJ1-1, with D hard to call. This CDR3 spans 13 amino acids. Germline lookup yields CDR1 KGHDR and CDR2 SFDVKD. The V gene lost 2 bases and the J gene lost 6 bases, with 9 bases spanning the gap. CDR3 residues: CATSDSARAEAFF. The CDR3 DNA reads as TGTGCCACCAGTGATTCCGCCCGGGCTGAAGCTTTCTTT.

This clonotype was seen ten or more times. The chain couples TRBV12-3 or TRBV12-4 to TRBJ1-2; D is perhaps TRBD1 (5 bases). The CDR3 loop spans 12 amino acids. Between the trimmed V and J ends, which lost 5 bases and 4 bases, there was a span of 8 bases. CDR3 bases: TGTGCCAGCAGTCTGGGACTCTATGGCTACACCTTC. Amino acid sequence: CASSLGLYGYTF.

This clonotype has ten or more counts. The chain couples TRBV12-3 or TRBV12-4 to TRBJ1-2; TRBD1 might be the D (5 bases). The V end lost 4 bases, the J end lost 6 bases, and 12 bases lay between the germline ends. The CDR3 spans 13 residues. The CDR3 bases are TGTGCCAGCAGTTCCTCCCCGGGACATGGCTACACCTTC. Its protein is CASSSSPGHGYTF.

This clonotype was seen ten or more times. Written as DNA, the CDR3 is TGTGCCAGCAGCTCCCTGGGGGGAAGGTCCTACGAGCAGTACTTC. Translated: CASSSLGGRSYEQYF. The chain recombines TRBV5-6 with TRBJ2-7; tentatively, D is TRBD2 (6 bases). Between the trimmed V and J ends, which lost 3 bases and 1 base, there was a span of 14 bases. This CDR3 is 15 amino acids long. Germline V gives CDR1 SGHDT, CDR2 YYEEEE.

This clonotype was seen at least ten times. The chain carries TRBV19 and TRBJ2-7; 9 bases align to TRBD1. Germline lookup yields CDR1 LNHDA and CDR2 SQIVND (reference sequence). V lost 2 bases and J lost 0; bases outside the gene matches: 8. CDR3 length equals 17 residues. CDR3 nucleotide sequence: TGTGCCAGTAGTATAAGTGGGGAACAGGGGGCCTCCTACGAGCAGTACTTC. Its protein is CASSISGEQGASYEQYF.

In this sample, this clonotype turned up many times. The CDR3 spells CASSPDRFEEQYF. As DNA, the CDR3 is TGTGCCAGCAGCCCGGACAGGTTCGAGGAGCAGTACTTC. The chain has TRBV11-2 and TRBJ2-7; 7 nucleotides align to TRBD1. V was clipped by 5 bases and J by 7 bases; unmatched bases: 8. Germline loops: CDR1 SGHAT, CDR2 FQNNGV. The CDR3 consists of 13 residues.

The chain recombines TRBV4-2 with TRBJ2-5, with D perhaps matching TRBD2 (5 bases). This CDR3 comprises 18 residues. Per the germline V gene, CDR1 is LGHNA and CDR2 is YNFKEQ. Trimming took off 0 bases at V and 5 bases at J, with 22 bases between the two ends. The CDR3 reads CASSQDASLVGVRETQYF. The CDR3 region has the DNA TGTGCCAGCAGCCAAGATGCTTCACTAGTGGGAGTACGGGAGACCCAGTACTTC.

This clonotype was detected many times. The chain is built from TRBV6-2 or TRBV6-3 and TRBJ1-2; 7 bases line up with TRBD1. The ends lost 6 bases at V and 4 bases at J; junction bases unmatched: 14. Germline V gene data show CDR1 as MNHEY and CDR2 as SVGEGT. This CDR3 has 16 amino acids. This CDR3 reads CASSRDSQTQGYGYTF. The CDR3 coding sequence is TGTGCCAGCAGCCGGGACAGCCAAACCCAGGGCTATGGCTACACCTTC.

V is TRBV13 and J is TRBJ2-5, with D perhaps matching TRBD1 (6 bases). Germline V CDR1 and CDR2: PRHDT, FYEKMQ (reference sequence). V gave up 5 bases and J gave up 0 bases, with 13 bases separating them. The CDR3 runs 15 residues. CDR3 loop: CASSLRGRYQETQYF. CDR3 DNA: TGTGCCAGCAGCCTCAGGGGCAGGTACCAAGAGACCCAGTACTTC.

This clonotype was detected a few times. This chain links TRBV15 with TRBJ1-5, with D maybe TRBD1 (5 bases). CDR1 and CDR2 from the germline V gene are LNHNV and YYDKDF (reference sequence). The length of the CDR3 is 16 residues. The germline V and J ends were trimmed by 1 base and 2 bases, with 12 bases remaining between them. The CDR3 nucleotides read TGTGCCACCAGCAGAGTTATCGGGGGAGGCAATCAGCCCCAGCATTTT. Protein product: CATSRVIGGGNQPQHF.